These T cell receptor beta chains were read from a single sample in a study of vaccination and CD4 T cells after COVID-19. From the PCR reads, TCRdb called clonotypes with MiXCR, one entry per CDR3 protein. The sample shows 15,000 to 17,000 distinct CDR3 sequences, about three quarters of them seen only once. The antigens these receptors bind are not known. The sequenced sample was CD4+ T cells from blood, cultured in vitro. The receptor set was obtained from a human donor who had recovered from COVID-19. Both conserved end residues are part of each CDR3. D genes are given only for firm matches. The size of a clone is reported for some rows only, either as once, few or many, or as a class for expanded clones.

- TRBJ1-5 TRBV6-1 - 15 CASSERRYSNQPQHF TGCGCCAGCAGTGAAAGGCGGTATAGCAATCAGCCCCAGCATTTT
- TRBJ1-2 TRBV6-2/TRBV6-3 - 14 CASSYYKQGRDYTF TGTGCCAGCAGTTACTATAAACAGGGAAGGGACTACACCTTC
- TRBJ1-2 TRBV7-9 - 10 CASSLDGYTF TGTGCCAGCAGCTTGGATGGCTACACCTTC
- TRBJ1-2 TRBV19 - 14 CASSIIGTNYGYTF TGTGCCAGTAGTATCATTGGAACTAACTATGGCTACACCTTC
TRBD1 TRBJ2-3 TRBV4-3 - 15 CASSHWDRGTDTQYF TGCGCCAGCAGCCACTGGGACAGGGGAACAGATACGCAGTATTTT
- TRBJ1-1 TRBV20-1 - 13 CSARVQKITEAFF TGCAGTGCTAGAGTCCAGAAGATCACTGAAGCTTTCTTT
- TRBJ1-1 TRBV19 - 15 CASSIGDGHNTEAFF TGTGCCAGTAGTATAGGGGATGGGCATAACACTGAAGCTTTCTTT
TRBD1 TRBJ2-5 TRBV10-1 - 14 CASRRQGRGETQYF TGCGCCAGCAGACGACAGGGTAGGGGGGAGACCCAGTACTTC
TRBD1 TRBJ2-7 TRBV6-1 once 15 CASSSRDRVDLEQYF TGTGCCAGCAGTAGTCGGGACAGGGTTGACCTCGAGCAGTACTTC
- TRBJ1-2 TRBV7-2 once 13 CASSSTAGYGYTF TGTGCCAGCAGCTCCACCGCAGGGTATGGCTACACCTTC
TRBD1 TRBJ1-5 TRBV24-1 - 15 CATRTGQGGYQPQHF TGTGCCACCAGGACTGGACAGGGAGGTTATCAGCCCCAGCATTTT
- TRBJ1-6 TRBV7-9 - 16 CASSPHRGGYNSPLHF TGTGCCAGCAGCCCGCACCGAGGGGGCTATAATTCACCCCTCCACTTT
- TRBJ2-5 TRBV20-1 - 16 CSASSRVNSPSETQYF TGCAGTGCTAGTTCCCGGGTGAACAGCCCAAGTGAGACCCAGTACTTC
- TRBJ2-7 TRBV20-1 - 14 CSARKRAGSYEQYF TGCAGTGCCCGGAAGCGAGCGGGCTCCTACGAGCAGTACTTC
TRBD1 TRBJ2-5 TRBV9 - 13 CASSGDPGGTQYF TGTGCCAGCAGCGGGGACCCAGGGGGGACCCAGTACTTC
TRBD2 TRBJ2-3 TRBV7-2 - 18 CASSFQSGTSGSWGTQYF TGTGCCAGCAGCTTTCAATCCGGGACTAGCGGTAGCTGGGGTACGCAGTATTTT
- TRBJ2-6 TRBV20-1 once 14 CSARAGSGANVLTF TGCAGTGCTAGGGCAGGCAGCGGGGCCAACGTCCTGACTTTC
TRBD2 TRBJ2-3 TRBV6-5 - 16 CASSYSLAGGTDTQYF TGTGCCAGCAGTTACTCCTTGGCGGGAGGCACAGATACGCAGTATTTT
- TRBJ1-5 TRBV6-5 few 13 CASSYSMVQPQHF TGTGCCAGCAGTTACTCCATGGTTCAGCCCCAGCATTTT
TRBD1 TRBJ1-5 TRBV15 once 14 CATLPGGFNQPQHF TGTGCCACCCTGCCAGGGGGTTTCAATCAGCCCCAGCATTTT
- TRBJ2-3 TRBV7-8 - 16 CASSLESGPWGDTQYF TGTGCCAGCAGCTTAGAGAGCGGTCCGTGGGGAGATACGCAGTATTTT
- TRBJ1-5 TRBV20-1 - 14 CSASSREIDQPQHF TGCAGTGCTAGCTCCAGGGAAATAGATCAGCCCCAGCATTTT
TRBD2 TRBJ2-1 TRBV28 - 14 CASSLGGSLDEQFF TGTGCCAGCAGTTTAGGCGGGAGTCTCGATGAGCAGTTCTTC
TRBD1 TRBJ1-3 TRBV7-2 - 17 CASSPRQGVLNGNTIYF TGTGCCAGCAGCCCACGACAGGGGGTGCTCAACGGAAACACCATATATTTT
TRBD1 TRBJ1-5 TRBV20-1 - 15 CSARINRGSNQPQHF TGCAGTGCTAGAATAAACAGGGGCAGCAATCAGCCCCAGCATTTT
- TRBJ1-5 TRBV27 once 12 CASRRENQPQHF TGTGCCAGCAGGCGGGAAAATCAGCCCCAGCATTTT
- TRBJ1-5 TRBV19 - 17 CASSIRGNQYSNQPQHF TGTGCCAGTAGTATCCGGGGGAACCAGTATAGCAATCAGCCCCAGCATTTT
- TRBJ1-2 TRBV28 few 15 CASSLDPRQIYGYTF TGTGCCAGCAGTTTAGACCCACGGCAGATCTATGGCTACACCTTC
- TRBJ1-5 TRBV20-1 few 14 CSAREVIPNQPQHF TGCAGTGCTAGAGAGGTAATTCCCAATCAGCCCCAGCATTTT
- TRBJ2-2 TRBV20-1 - 12 CSARGNTGELFF TGCAGTGCTAGAGGGAACACCGGGGAGCTGTTTTTT
TRBD1 TRBJ2-7 TRBV7-2 - 15 CASSPSGETGVEQYF TGTGCCAGCAGCCCCAGTGGGGAGACAGGGGTAGAGCAGTACTTC
- TRBJ1-3 TRBV6-5 - 15 CASSYEGSSGNTIYF TGTGCCAGCAGTTACGAGGGGAGCTCTGGAAACACCATATATTTT
- TRBJ2-3 TRBV11-3 few 16 CASSSRGREATDTQYF TGTGCCAGCAGCTCCAGGGGGCGGGAGGCCACAGATACGCAGTATTTT
TRBD1 TRBJ1-2 TRBV28 few 15 CASSGPRGRDYGYTF TGTGCCAGCAGCGGACCTAGGGGGCGAGACTATGGCTACACCTTC
TRBD1 TRBJ1-2 TRBV24-1 - 15 CATSDLGQGGYGYTF TGTGCCACCAGTGATCTAGGACAGGGTGGCTATGGCTACACCTTC
- TRBJ1-1 TRBV7-9 - 14 CASSLWDVGTEAFF TGTGCCAGCAGCTTATGGGACGTCGGGACTGAAGCTTTCTTT
- TRBJ2-5 TRBV5-1 - 17 CASSLGASHPIVETQYF TGCGCCAGCAGCTTGGGGGCTAGCCACCCAATTGTGGAGACCCAGTACTTC
- TRBJ1-2 TRBV19 - 15 CASSLTGPPNYGYTF TGTGCCAGTAGTCTTACCGGGCCACCCAACTATGGCTACACCTTC
- TRBJ1-5 TRBV20-1 few 16 CSARDQEGYSNQPQHF TGCAGTGCTAGAGATCAGGAGGGCTATAGCAATCAGCCCCAGCATTTT
- TRBJ2-7 TRBV20-1 - 15 CSARLTSPTPHEQYF TGCAGTGCTAGACTTACGAGCCCCACCCCGCACGAGCAGTACTTC
- TRBJ1-2 TRBV6-2/TRBV6-3 - 12 CASSKGGYGYTF TGTGCCAGCAGCAAGGGGGGCTATGGCTACACCTTC
TRBD2 TRBJ2-5 TRBV4-3 - 17 CASSQDLPGGGRGTQYF TGCGCCAGCAGCCAAGATCTCCCCGGGGGCGGGAGGGGGACCCAGTACTTC
TRBD1 TRBJ1-2 TRBV7-2 once 18 CASSLEGTGSITGGGCTF TGTGCCAGCAGCTTAGAAGGGACAGGCAGCATAACAGGCGGAGGCTGCACCTTC
- TRBJ1-1 TRBV7-2 - 15 CASSLSGGGHTEAFF TGTGCCAGCAGCTTATCCGGCGGGGGCCACACTGAAGCTTTCTTT
- TRBJ2-5 TRBV27 few 14 CASSLELLSETQYF TGTGCCAGCAGTTTGGAGCTGTTATCGGAGACCCAGTACTTC
- TRBJ1-5 TRBV20-1 - 12 CSASDRDQPQHF TGCAGTGCTAGCGATAGGGATCAGCCCCAGCATTTT
- TRBJ2-1 TRBV19 - 11 CASNTYNEQFF TGTGCCAGTAATACCTACAATGAGCAGTTCTTC
- TRBJ1-1 TRBV19 - 14 CASSTPGAATEAFF TGTGCCAGTAGTACTCCAGGGGCAGCCACTGAAGCTTTCTTT
- TRBJ1-2 TRBV18 - 13 CASSPAATYGYTF TGTGCCAGCTCACCGGCGGCCACCTATGGCTACACCTTC